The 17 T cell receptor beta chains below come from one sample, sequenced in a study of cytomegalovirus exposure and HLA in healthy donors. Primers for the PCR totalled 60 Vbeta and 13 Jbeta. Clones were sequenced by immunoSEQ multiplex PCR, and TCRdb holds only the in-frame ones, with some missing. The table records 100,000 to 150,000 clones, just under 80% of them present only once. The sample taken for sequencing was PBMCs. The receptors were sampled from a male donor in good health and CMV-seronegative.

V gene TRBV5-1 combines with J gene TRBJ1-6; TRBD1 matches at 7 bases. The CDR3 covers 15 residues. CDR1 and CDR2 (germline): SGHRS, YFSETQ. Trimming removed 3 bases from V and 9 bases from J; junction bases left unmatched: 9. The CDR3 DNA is TGCGCCAGCAGCTCTAAGGAGGGGGCAGGTTCACCCCTCCACTTT. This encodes CASSSKEGAGSPLHF. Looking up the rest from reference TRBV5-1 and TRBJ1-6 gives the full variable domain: KAGVTQTPRYLIKTRGQQVTLSCSPISGHRSVSWYQQTPGQGLQFLFEYFSETQRNKGNFPGRFSGRQFSNSRSEMNVSTLELGDSALYLCASSSKEGAGSPLHFGNGTRLTVT.

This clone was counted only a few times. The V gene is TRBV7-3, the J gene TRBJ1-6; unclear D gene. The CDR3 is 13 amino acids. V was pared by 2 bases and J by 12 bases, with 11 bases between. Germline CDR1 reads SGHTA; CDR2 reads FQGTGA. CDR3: CASSLSRVGPLHF. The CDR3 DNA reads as TGTGCCAGCAGCTTATCACGGGTTGGACCCCTCCACTTT.

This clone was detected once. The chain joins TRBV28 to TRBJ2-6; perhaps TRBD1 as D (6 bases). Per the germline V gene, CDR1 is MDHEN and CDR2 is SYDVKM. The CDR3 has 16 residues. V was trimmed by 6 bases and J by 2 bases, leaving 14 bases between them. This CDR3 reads CASSRKGDPGANVLTF. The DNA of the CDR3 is TGTGCCAGCAGCCGTAAGGGGGACCCTGGGGCCAACGTCCTGACTTTC.

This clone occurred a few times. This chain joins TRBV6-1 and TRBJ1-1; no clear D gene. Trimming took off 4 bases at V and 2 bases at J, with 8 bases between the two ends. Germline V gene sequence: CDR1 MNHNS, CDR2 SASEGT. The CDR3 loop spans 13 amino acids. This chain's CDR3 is CASSADFNTEAFF. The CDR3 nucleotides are TGTGCCAGCAGTGCGGACTTCAACACTGAAGCTTTCTTT.

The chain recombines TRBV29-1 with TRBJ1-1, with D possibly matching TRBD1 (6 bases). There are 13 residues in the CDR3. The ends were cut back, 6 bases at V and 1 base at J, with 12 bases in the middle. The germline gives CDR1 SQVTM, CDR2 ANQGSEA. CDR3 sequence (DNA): TGCAGCGTCAACAGGGACCAGAACACTGAAGCTTTCTTT. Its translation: CSVNRDQNTEAFF.

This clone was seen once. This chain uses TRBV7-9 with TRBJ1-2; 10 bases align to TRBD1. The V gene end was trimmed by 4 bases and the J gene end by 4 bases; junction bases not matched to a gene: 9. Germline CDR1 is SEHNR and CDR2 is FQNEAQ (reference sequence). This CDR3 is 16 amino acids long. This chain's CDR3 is CASSSAGTGASYGYTF. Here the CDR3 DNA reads TGTGCCAGCAGCTCTGCCGGGACAGGGGCCTCCTATGGCTACACCTTC.

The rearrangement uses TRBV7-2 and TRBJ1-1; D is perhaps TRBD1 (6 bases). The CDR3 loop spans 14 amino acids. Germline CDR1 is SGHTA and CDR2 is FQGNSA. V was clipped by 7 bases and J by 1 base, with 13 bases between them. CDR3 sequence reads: CASKEGGSNTEAFF. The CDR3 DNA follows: TGTGCCAGCAAAGAGGGGGGGTCGAACACTGAAGCTTTCTTT.

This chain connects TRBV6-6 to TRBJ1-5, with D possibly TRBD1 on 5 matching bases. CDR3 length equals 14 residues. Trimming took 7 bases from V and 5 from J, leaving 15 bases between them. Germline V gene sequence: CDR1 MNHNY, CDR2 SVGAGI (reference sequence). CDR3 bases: TGTGCCAGCACGGTCAGTAGGGGCCATCAGCCCCAGCATTTT. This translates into CASTVSRGHQPQHF.

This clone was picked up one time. In DNA form, the CDR3 reads TGTGCCAGCTCACCAAGTACCCGGGGCAATGAGCAGTTCTTC. This gives the protein CASSPSTRGNEQFF. This rearrangement joins TRBV18 to TRBJ2-1; D perhaps matches TRBD2 (5 bases). The CDR3 has 14 residues. Trimming shortened V by 2 bases and J by 6 bases, and 11 bases separated the two germline ends. From germline, CDR1 is KGHSH and CDR2 LQKENI. The whole variable domain, remainder taken from reference TRBV18 and TRBJ2-1, is NAGVMQNPRHLVRRRGQEARLRCSPMKGHSHVYWYRQLPEEGLKFMVYLQKENIIDESGMPKERFSAEFPKEGPSILRIQQVVRGDSAAYFCASSPSTRGNEQFFGPGTRLTVL.

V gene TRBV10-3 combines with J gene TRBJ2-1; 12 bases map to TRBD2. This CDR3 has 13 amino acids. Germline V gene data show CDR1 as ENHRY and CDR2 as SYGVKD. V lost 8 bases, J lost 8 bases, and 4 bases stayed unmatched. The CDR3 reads CAIQGLAGHEQFF. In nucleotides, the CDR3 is TGTGCCATCCAAGGACTAGCGGGGCATGAGCAGTTCTTC.

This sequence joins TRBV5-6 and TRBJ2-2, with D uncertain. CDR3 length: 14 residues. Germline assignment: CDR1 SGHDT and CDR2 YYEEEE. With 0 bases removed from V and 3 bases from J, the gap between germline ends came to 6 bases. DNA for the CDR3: TGTGCCAGCAGCTTGGTCAGGTACACCGGGGAGCTGTTTTTT. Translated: CASSLVRYTGELFF.

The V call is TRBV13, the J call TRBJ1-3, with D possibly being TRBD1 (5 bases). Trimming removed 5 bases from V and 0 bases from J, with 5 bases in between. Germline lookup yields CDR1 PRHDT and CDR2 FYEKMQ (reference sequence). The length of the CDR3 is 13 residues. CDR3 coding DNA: TGTGCCAGCAGCGACAGCTCTGGAAACACCATATATTTT. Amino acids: CASSDSSGNTIYF. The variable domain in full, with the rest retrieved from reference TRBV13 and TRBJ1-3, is AAGVIQSPRHLIKEKRETATLKCYPIPRHDTVYWYQQGPGQDPQFLISFYEKMQSDKGSIPDRFSAQQFSDYHSELNMSSLELGDSALYFCASSDSSGNTIYFGEGSWLTVV.

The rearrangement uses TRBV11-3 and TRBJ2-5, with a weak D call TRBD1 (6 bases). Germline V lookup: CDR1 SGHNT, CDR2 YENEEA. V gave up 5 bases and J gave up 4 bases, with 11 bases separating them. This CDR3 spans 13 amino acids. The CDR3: CASSPEGGETQYF. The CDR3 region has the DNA TGTGCCAGCAGCCCGGAAGGGGGAGAGACCCAGTACTTC.

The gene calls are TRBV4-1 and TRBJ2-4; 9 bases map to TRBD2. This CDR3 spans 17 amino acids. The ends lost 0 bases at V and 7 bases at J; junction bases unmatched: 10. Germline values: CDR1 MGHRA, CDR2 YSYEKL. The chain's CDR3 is CASSQELAGGPRNIQYF. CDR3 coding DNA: TGCGCCAGCAGCCAAGAATTGGCGGGGGGGCCTAGGAACATTCAGTACTTC.

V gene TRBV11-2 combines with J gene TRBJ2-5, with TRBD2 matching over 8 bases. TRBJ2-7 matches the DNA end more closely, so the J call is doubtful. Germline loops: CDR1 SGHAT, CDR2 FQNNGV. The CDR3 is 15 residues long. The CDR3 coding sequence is TGTGCCAGCAGCTTATCCCGGGGGGGTCGGAACGAGCAGTACTTC. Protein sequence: CASSLSRGGRNEQYF.

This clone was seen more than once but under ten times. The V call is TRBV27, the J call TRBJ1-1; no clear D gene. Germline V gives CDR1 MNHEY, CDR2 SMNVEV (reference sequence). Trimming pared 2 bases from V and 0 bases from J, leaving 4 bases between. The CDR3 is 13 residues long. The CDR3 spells CASSLTVNTEAFF. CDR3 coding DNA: TGTGCCAGCAGTTTAACAGTGAACACTGAAGCTTTCTTT.

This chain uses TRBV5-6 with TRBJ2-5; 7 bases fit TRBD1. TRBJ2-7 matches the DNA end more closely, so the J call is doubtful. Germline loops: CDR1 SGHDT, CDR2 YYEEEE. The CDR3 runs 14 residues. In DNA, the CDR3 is TGTGCCAGCAGCTACAGGGACAGTCCCTACGAGCAGTACTTC. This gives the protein CASSYRDSPYEQYF.